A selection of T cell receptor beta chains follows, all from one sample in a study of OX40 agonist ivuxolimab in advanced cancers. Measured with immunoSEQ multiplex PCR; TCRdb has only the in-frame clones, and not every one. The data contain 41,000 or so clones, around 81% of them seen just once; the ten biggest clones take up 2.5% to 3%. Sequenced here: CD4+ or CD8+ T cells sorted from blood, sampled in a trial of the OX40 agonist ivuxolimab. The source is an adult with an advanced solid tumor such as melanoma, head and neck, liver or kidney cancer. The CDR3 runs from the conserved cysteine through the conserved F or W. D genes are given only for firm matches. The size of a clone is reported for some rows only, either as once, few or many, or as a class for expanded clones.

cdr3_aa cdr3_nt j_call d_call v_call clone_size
CASSPRDRSFGYGYTF TGTGCCAGCTCACCAAGGGACAGATCATTCGGTTATGGCTACACCTTC TRBJ1-2 TRBD1 TRBV18 .
CASSQVAGSQETQYF TGCGCCAGCAGCCAAGTCGCAGGGAGCCAAGAGACCCAGTACTTC TRBJ2-5 . TRBV4-1 .
CASSLWDFNGTEAFF TGTGCCAGCAGCTTGTGGGACTTTAACGGGACTGAAGCTTTCTTT TRBJ1-1 . TRBV11-3 .
CASSLGRGYEQFF TGTGCCAGCAGCTTAGGAAGGGGTTATGAGCAGTTCTTC TRBJ2-1 . TRBV7-6 few
CASSLQLTEAFF TGTGCCAGCAGTTTGCAACTAACTGAAGCTTTCTTT TRBJ1-1 . TRBV28 .
CASSLSRGTTEAFF TGTGCCAGCAGCTTAAGTCGGGGGACGACTGAAGCTTTCTTT TRBJ1-1 . TRBV7-9 .
CATKTDMDTGELFF TGTGCCACCAAAACGGACATGGACACCGGGGAGCTGTTTTTT TRBJ2-2 . TRBV10-3 once
CASSSGLVGNEQFF TGCGCCAGCAGCTCGGGACTAGTTGGCAATGAGCAGTTCTTC TRBJ2-1 TRBD2 TRBV5-1 .
CASSLGDQPQHF TGTGCCAGCAGCTTAGGGGATCAGCCCCAGCATTTT TRBJ1-5 . TRBV7-9 .
CASSPGQGAGSYGYTF TGTGCCAGCAGCCCCGGACAGGGGGCGGGCTCCTATGGCTACACCTTC TRBJ1-2 TRBD1 TRBV7-2 few
CASSPGSWGRAYNEQFF TGTGCCAGCTCACCGGGGTCCTGGGGGAGGGCCTACAATGAGCAGTTCTTC TRBJ2-1 TRBD2 TRBV18 .
CSVVGYEQYF TGCAGCGTTGTTGGCTACGAGCAGTACTTC TRBJ2-7 . TRBV29-1 .
CASSYSGDRWDDEQFF TGTGCCAGCAGTTACTCTGGGGACAGGTGGGATGATGAGCAGTTCTTC TRBJ2-1 TRBD1 TRBV6-5 .
CASSLGTITDTQYF TGTGCCAGCAGCTTAGGGACTATCACAGATACGCAGTATTTT TRBJ2-3 . TRBV7-8 .
CASSPGGSDYEQYF TGTGCCAGTAGTCCTGGGGGGAGCGACTACGAGCAGTACTTC TRBJ2-7 . TRBV19 .
CASSERLAVDNEQFF TGTGCCAGCAGCGAGAGGCTAGCGGTAGACAATGAGCAGTTCTTC TRBJ2-1 TRBD2 TRBV5-6 .
CAISELAYEQFF TGTGCCATCAGTGAGCTAGCCTATGAGCAGTTCTTC TRBJ2-1 . TRBV10-3 .
CASSTKAVTGRGNTIYF TGTGCCAGCAGTACCAAAGCGGTGACAGGGCGAGGAAACACCATATATTTT TRBJ1-3 TRBD1 TRBV7-9 .
CASSLSGRHQHGEQFF TGTGCCAGCAGTTTATCCGGCCGTCACCAGCACGGTGAGCAGTTCTTC TRBJ2-1 . TRBV28 .
CASSLRSETQYF TGTGCCAGCAGCCTTCGGTCGGAGACCCAGTACTTC TRBJ2-5 . TRBV14 .
CASSSPRLAVQNEQFF TGTGCCAGTAGCTCCCCAAGGCTAGCGGTACAAAATGAGCAGTTCTTC TRBJ2-1 TRBD2 TRBV19 .
CASSEFRGGRGETQYF TGTGCCAGCAGTGAATTCCGAGGGGGGCGCGGAGAGACCCAGTACTTC TRBJ2-5 . TRBV25-1 .
CASSLGLAGGPGETQYF TGTGCCAGCAGCTTGGGACTAGCGGGAGGGCCAGGAGAGACCCAGTACTTC TRBJ2-5 TRBD2 TRBV5-4 once
CASSQSGPQLGIQYF TGTGCCAGCAGTCAATCCGGGCCTCAATTGGGCATTCAGTACTTC TRBJ2-4 . TRBV28 .
CASSFGADTQYF TGTGCCAGCAGCTTTGGAGCGGATACGCAGTATTTT TRBJ2-3 . TRBV7-9 once
CASSLRQQPSEAFF TGTGCCAGCAGCCTCCGACAGCAGCCCTCTGAAGCTTTCTTT TRBJ1-1 . TRBV9 .
CAWVFGRGFSYNEQFF TGTGCCTGGGTTTTCGGGAGAGGTTTCTCCTACAATGAGCAGTTCTTC TRBJ2-1 . TRBV30 .
CASSLGDNRAEQYF TGTGCCAGCAGCTTGGGGGACAACAGGGCCGAGCAGTACTTC TRBJ2-7 . TRBV7-6 .
CARQEAYEQYF TGTGCCAGACAGGAGGCCTACGAGCAGTACTTC TRBJ2-7 . TRBV19 medium-sized
CASSEGGPTWGREKLFF TGTGCCAGCAGTGAAGGGGGACCTACATGGGGTAGAGAAAAACTGTTTTTT TRBJ1-4 . TRBV6-1 .
CASSIKQGFGQPQHF TGTGCCAGTAGTATTAAACAAGGGTTTGGACAGCCCCAGCATTTT TRBJ1-5 . TRBV19 few
CASSLYLDQWMREKLFF TGTGCCAGCAGCTTATATTTGGACCAATGGATGCGGGAAAAACTGTTTTTT TRBJ1-4 . TRBV11-2 .
CASKGPGTTHSYNEQFF TGTGCCAGCAAAGGTCCCGGGACTACCCACTCCTACAATGAGCAGTTCTTC TRBJ2-1 TRBD2 TRBV2 .
CATSRAYNEQFF TGTGCCACCTCAAGGGCTTACAATGAGCAGTTCTTC TRBJ2-1 . TRBV27 .
CASSRDRGQNYGYTF TGTGCCAGCAGCCGCGACAGGGGGCAGAACTATGGCTACACCTTC TRBJ1-2 TRBD1 TRBV7-2 .
CASTRTSSGASTDTQYF TGTGCCAGTACCCGTACCTCTAGCGGGGCTAGCACAGATACGCAGTATTTT TRBJ2-3 TRBD2 TRBV19 .
CASSLAEADTQYF TGTGCTAGCAGCTTAGCTGAGGCAGATACGCAGTATTTT TRBJ2-3 . TRBV7-7 .
CASSLGPKETQYF TGTGCCAGCAGCTTGGGACCTAAAGAGACCCAGTACTTC TRBJ2-5 . TRBV9 .
CASSLWGAEQPQHF TGTGCCAGCAGTTTATGGGGGGCGGAGCAGCCCCAGCATTTT TRBJ1-5 . TRBV28 .
CASSQDGRDRHGYTF TGTGCCAGCAGCCAAGATGGAAGGGATCGGCATGGCTACACCTTC TRBJ1-2 . TRBV4-2 .
CASSVMQETQYF TGTGCCAGCAGTGTAATGCAAGAGACCCAGTACTTC TRBJ2-5 . TRBV25-1 few
CASSSLPGEAEAFF TGTGCCAGCAGTTCCCTCCCGGGGGAAGCCGAAGCTTTCTTT TRBJ1-1 . TRBV28 few
CASSLYQGALGYTF TGTGCCAGCAGTTTATATCAGGGGGCGCTTGGCTACACCTTC TRBJ1-2 TRBD1 TRBV27 .
CASSSPRGGADTQYF TGTGCCAGCAGTAGCCCCAGGGGCGGGGCAGATACGCAGTATTTT TRBJ2-3 . TRBV28 .
CASSQDRGTQYF TGCGCCAGCAGCCAAGATAGGGGGACGCAGTATTTT TRBJ2-3 . TRBV4-3 few
CASSSSGRWETQYF TGTGCCAGCAGTTCTAGCGGGAGATGGGAGACCCAGTACTTC TRBJ2-5 TRBD2 TRBV7-2 .
CASSIPPWGGNQPQHF TGTGCCAGTAGTATTCCCCCATGGGGTGGCAATCAGCCCCAGCATTTT TRBJ1-5 . TRBV19 .
CASRGTSGGKNIQYF TGTGCCAGTAGGGGGACTAGCGGGGGCAAAAACATTCAGTACTTC TRBJ2-4 TRBD2 TRBV19 .
CASSSQREVEQYF TGTGCCAGCAGTTCCCAGAGAGAGGTCGAGCAGTACTTC TRBJ2-7 . TRBV6-5 .
CAWGGQGGRVPQHF TGTGCCTGGGGCGGACAGGGGGGTCGAGTGCCCCAGCATTTT TRBJ1-5 TRBD1 TRBV30 .
CASSLSVAYEQYF TGCGCCAGCAGCCTCTCGGTCGCATACGAGCAGTACTTC TRBJ2-7 . TRBV4-3 .
CASSIGPGANVLTF TGTGCCAGCAGCATAGGACCTGGGGCCAACGTCCTGACTTTC TRBJ2-6 . TRBV21-1 .
CASKNGVIRGYGYTF TGTGCCAGCAAGAACGGGGTCATACGGGGCTATGGCTACACCTTC TRBJ1-2 . TRBV2 .
CASTQETGWNTEAFF TGTGCCAGCACTCAAGAGACAGGGTGGAACACTGAAGCTTTCTTT TRBJ1-1 TRBD1 TRBV25-1 .
CASSPTSGRGNEQFF TGTGCCAGCTCCCCGACTAGCGGGAGAGGAAATGAGCAGTTCTTC TRBJ2-1 TRBD2 TRBV18 .
CASTKRELGNQPQHF TGTGCCAGCACCAAACGGGAGCTAGGGAATCAGCCCCAGCATTTT TRBJ1-5 . TRBV6-1 few
CASSVVGGVTNEQFF TGTGCCAGCAGCGTAGTGGGCGGGGTTACCAATGAGCAGTTCTTC TRBJ2-1 . TRBV9 .
CASVPTRGPDDEQYF TGTGCCAGCGTGCCCACTAGAGGACCAGACGATGAGCAGTACTTC TRBJ2-7 . TRBV7-2 .
CASSMYNEQFF TGTGCCAGCTCAATGTACAATGAGCAGTTCTTC TRBJ2-1 . TRBV18 .